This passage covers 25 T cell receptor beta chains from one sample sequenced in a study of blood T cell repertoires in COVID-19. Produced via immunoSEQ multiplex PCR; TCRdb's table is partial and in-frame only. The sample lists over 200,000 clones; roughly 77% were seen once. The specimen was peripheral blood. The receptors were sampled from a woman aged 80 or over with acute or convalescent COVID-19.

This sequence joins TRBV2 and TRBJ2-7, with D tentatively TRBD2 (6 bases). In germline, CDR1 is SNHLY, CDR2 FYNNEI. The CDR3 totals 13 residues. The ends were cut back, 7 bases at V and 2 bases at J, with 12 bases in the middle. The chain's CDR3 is CASKRVLAYEQYF. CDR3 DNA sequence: TGTGCCAGCAAGCGGGTGCTGGCCTACGAGCAGTACTTC.

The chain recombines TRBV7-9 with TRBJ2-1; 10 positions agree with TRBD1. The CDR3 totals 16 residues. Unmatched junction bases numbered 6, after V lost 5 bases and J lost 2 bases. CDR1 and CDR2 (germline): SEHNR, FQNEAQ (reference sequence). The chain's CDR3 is CASSPGQGGTYNEQFF. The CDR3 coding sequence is TGTGCCAGCAGCCCCGGACAGGGGGGGACCTACAATGAGCAGTTCTTC.

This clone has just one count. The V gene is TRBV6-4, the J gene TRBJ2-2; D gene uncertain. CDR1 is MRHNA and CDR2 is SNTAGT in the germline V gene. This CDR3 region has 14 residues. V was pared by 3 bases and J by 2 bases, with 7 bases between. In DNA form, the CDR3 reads TGTGCCAGCAGTGATCAGGTTAACACCGGGGAGCTGTTTTTT. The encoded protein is CASSDQVNTGELFF.

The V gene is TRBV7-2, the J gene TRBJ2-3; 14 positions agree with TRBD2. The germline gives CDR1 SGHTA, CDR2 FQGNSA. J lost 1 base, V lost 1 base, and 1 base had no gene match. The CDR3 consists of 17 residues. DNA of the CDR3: TGTGCCAGCAGCTTAGGACTAGCGGGGGGGGGCACAGATACGCAGTATTTT. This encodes CASSLGLAGGGTDTQYF.

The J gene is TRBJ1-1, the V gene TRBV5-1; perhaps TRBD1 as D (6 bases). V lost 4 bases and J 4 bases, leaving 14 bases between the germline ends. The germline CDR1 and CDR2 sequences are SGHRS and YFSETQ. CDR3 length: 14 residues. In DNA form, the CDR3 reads TGCGCCAGCAGCGCGGGGGGCTGGGGCACTGAAGCTTTCTTT. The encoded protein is CASSAGGWGTEAFF.

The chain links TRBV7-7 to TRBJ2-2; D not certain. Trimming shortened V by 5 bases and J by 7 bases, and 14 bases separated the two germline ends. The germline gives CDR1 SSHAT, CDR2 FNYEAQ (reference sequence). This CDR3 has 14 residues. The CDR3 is CASSPQNSGGELFF. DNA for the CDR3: TGTGCCAGCAGCCCCCAAAACTCCGGCGGGGAGCTGTTTTTT.

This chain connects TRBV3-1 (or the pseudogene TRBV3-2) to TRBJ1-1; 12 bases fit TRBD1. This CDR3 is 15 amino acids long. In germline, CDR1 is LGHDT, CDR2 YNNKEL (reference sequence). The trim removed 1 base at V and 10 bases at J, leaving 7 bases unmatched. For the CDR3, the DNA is TGTGCCAGCAGCCAAGGTCTGGGACAGGGGGCTGGAGCTTTCTTT. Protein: CASSQGLGQGAGAFF.

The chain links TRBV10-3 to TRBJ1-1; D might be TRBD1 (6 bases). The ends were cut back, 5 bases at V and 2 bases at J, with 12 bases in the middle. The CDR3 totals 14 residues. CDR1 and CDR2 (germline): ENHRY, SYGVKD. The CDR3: CAISRAGANTEAFF. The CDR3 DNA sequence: TGTGCCATCAGTCGAGCAGGGGCAAACACTGAAGCTTTCTTT.

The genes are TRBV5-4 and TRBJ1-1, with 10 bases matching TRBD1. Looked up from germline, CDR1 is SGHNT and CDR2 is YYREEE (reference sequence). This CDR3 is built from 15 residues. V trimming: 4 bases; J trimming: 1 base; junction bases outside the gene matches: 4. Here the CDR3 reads CASSRDRGPNTEAFF. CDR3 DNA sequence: TGTGCCAGCAGCCGGGACAGGGGCCCGAACACTGAAGCTTTCTTT.

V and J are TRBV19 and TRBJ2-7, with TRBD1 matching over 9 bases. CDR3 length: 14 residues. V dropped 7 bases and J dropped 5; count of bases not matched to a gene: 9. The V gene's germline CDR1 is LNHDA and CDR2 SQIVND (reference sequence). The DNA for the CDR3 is TGTGCCAGTACCTCAACAGGGGGCAGGAACGAGCAGTACTTC. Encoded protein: CASTSTGGRNEQYF.

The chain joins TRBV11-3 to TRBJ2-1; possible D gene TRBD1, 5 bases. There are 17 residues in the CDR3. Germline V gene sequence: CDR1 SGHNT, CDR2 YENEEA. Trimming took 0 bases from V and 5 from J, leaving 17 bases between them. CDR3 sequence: CASSLEGRAAGDNEQFF. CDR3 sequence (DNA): TGTGCCAGCAGCTTAGAGGGCAGGGCCGCAGGTGACAATGAGCAGTTCTTC.

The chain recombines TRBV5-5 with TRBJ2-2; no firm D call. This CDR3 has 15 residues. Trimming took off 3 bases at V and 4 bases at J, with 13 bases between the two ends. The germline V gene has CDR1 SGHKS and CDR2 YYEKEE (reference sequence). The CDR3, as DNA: TGTGCCAGCAGCTCGGTGACGGGTAGCACCGGGGAGCTGTTTTTT. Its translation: CASSSVTGSTGELFF. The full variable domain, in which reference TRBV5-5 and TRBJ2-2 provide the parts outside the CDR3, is DAGVTQSPTHLIKTRGQQVTLRCSPISGHKSVSWYQQVLGQGPQFIFQYYEKEERGRGNFPDRFSARQFPNYSSELNVNALLLGDSALYLCASSSVTGSTGELFFGEGSRLTVL.

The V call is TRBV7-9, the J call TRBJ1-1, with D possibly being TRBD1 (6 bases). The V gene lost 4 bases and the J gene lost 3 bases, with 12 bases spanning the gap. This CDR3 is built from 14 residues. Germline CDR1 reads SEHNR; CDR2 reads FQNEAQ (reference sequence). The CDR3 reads CASSSQGWDTEAFF. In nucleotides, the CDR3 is TGTGCCAGCAGCTCTCAGGGGTGGGACACTGAAGCTTTCTTT.

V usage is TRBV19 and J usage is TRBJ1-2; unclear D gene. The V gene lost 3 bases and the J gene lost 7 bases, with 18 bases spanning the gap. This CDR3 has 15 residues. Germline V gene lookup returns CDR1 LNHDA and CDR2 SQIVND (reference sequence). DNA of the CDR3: TGTGCCAGTAGTATTACTTATCGGAACACGGGTGGCTACACCTTC. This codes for CASSITYRNTGGYTF.

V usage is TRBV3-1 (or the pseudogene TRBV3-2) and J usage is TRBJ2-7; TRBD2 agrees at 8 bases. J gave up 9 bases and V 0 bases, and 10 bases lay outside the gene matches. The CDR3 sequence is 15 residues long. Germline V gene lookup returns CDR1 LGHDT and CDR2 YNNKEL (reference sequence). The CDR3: CASSQDAAGGTGQYF. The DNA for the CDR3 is TGTGCCAGCAGCCAAGATGCCGCGGGAGGAACTGGGCAGTACTTC.

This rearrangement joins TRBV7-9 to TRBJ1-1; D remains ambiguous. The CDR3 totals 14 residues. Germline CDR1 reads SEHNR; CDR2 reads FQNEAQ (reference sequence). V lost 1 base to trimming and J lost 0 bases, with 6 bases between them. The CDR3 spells CASSLERVNTEAFF. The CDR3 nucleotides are TGTGCCAGCAGCTTAGAGAGGGTGAACACTGAAGCTTTCTTT.

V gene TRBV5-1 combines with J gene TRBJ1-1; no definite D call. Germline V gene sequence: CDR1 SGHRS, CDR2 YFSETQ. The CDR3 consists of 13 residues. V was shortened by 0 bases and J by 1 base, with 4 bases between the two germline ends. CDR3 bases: TGCGCCAGCAGCTTGGCAGGGAACACTGAAGCTTTCTTT. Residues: CASSLAGNTEAFF.

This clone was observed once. For the CDR3, the DNA is TGCGCCAGCAGCCGGCACCCAACGCGGGAGAACATTCAGTACTTC. The encoded protein is CASSRHPTRENIQYF. V usage is TRBV4-1 and J usage is TRBJ2-4, with 7 bases that match TRBD2. The CDR3 runs 15 residues. V gave up 4 bases and J gave up 7 bases; unmatched junction bases: 10. Germline V gives CDR1 MGHRA, CDR2 YSYEKL.

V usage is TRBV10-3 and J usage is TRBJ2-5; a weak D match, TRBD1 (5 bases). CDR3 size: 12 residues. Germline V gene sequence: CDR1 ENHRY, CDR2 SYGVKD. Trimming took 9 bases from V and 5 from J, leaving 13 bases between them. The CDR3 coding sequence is TGTGCCATGTCGGCAGGGTGGGAGACCCAGTACTTC. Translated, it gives CAMSAGWETQYF.

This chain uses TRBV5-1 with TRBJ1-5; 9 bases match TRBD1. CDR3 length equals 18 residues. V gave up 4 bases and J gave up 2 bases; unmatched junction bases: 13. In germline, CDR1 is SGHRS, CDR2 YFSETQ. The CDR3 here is CASSLQPTGGEGNQPQHF. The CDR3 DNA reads TGCGCCAGCAGCCTCCAACCTACAGGGGGCGAGGGCAATCAGCCCCAGCATTTT.

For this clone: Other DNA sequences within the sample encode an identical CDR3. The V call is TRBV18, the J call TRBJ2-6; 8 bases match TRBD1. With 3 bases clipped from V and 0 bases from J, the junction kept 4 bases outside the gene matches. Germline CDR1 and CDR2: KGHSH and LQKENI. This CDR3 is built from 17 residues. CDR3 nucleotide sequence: TGTGCCAGCTCACCCGGACAGGGACTCTCTGGGGCCAACGTCCTGACTTTC. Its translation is CASSPGQGLSGANVLTF.

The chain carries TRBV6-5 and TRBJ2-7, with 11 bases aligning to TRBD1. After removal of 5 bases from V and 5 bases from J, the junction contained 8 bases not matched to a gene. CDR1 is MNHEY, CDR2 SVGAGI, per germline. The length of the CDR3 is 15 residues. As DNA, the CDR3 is TGTGCCAGCAGTCCACAGGACAGGGGGCGAAACGAGCAGTACTTC. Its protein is CASSPQDRGRNEQYF.

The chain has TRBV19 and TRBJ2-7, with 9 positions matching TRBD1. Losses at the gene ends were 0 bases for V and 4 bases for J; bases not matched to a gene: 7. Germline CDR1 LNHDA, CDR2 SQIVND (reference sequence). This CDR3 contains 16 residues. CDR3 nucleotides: TGTGCCAGTAGTATAGAAGGCCGGACAGGGGATTACGAGCAGTACTTC. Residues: CASSIEGRTGDYEQYF.

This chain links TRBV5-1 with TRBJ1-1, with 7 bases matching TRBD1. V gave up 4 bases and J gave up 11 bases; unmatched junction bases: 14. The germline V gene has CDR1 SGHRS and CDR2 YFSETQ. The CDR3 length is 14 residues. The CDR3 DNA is TGCGCCAGCAGCCCCTTCCGGGACAGAGTGGTGGCTTTCTTT. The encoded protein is CASSPFRDRVVAFF.

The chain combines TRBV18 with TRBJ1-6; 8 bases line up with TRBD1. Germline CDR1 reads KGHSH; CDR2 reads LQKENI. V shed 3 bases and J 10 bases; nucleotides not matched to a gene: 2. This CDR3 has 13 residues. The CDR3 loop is CASSPDRGSPLHF. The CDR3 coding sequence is TGTGCCAGCTCACCCGACAGGGGCTCACCCCTCCACTTT.